This T cell receptor (beta chain) is from a study of blood T cell repertoires in COVID-19. Turning to the study itself: Samples of COVID-19 (acute and convalescent) were obtained from the United States, Italy and Spain. T cells, B-cell-depleted T cells, or PBMCs supplied cDNA or gDNA.

The ends lost 5 bases at V and 5 bases at J; junction bases unmatched: 9. Per germline, CDR1 MDHEN and CDR2 SYDVKM. This CDR3 is 17 amino acids long. Assay used: immunoSEQ multiplex PCR; TCRdb lists only in-frame clones, some missing. This table holds 85,000 to 130,000 clones, about nine tenths found once. This TCR was sampled from a man aged 45-65 years with acute or convalescent COVID-19. Sample: peripheral blood. The V gene is TRBV28, the J gene TRBJ2-2, with TRBD2 identical over 12 bases. Here the CDR3 reads CASSLRLAGEDTGELFF. For the CDR3, the DNA is TGTGCCAGCAGTCTCCGACTAGCGGGAGAGGATACCGGGGAGCTGTTTTTT.